One sample yielded the 10 T cell receptor beta chains listed below, sequenced in a study of cytomegalovirus exposure and HLA in healthy donors. 13 Jbeta primers and 60 Vbeta primers were used for the PCR. Using immunoSEQ multiplex PCR, the repertoire was profiled, and TCRdb retains in-frame clones only, with some absent. The profile covers 150,000 to 200,000 clones, with approximately 82% appearing a single time and approximately 2% taken by the ten largest. Sequenced: PBMCs. All receptors come from a woman aged 18-30 years in good health and CMV-seropositive.

V usage is TRBV9 and J usage is TRBJ2-7, with 10 bases fitting TRBD2. CDR1 SGDLS and CDR2 YYNGEE come from the germline V gene. The CDR3 has 16 amino acids. V trimming: 2 bases; J trimming: 4 bases; junction bases outside the gene matches: 9. In DNA form, the CDR3 reads TGTGCCAGCAGCGTTTCGGCTAGCGGGGGACTATACGAGCAGTACTTC. Translated: CASSVSASGGLYEQYF.

The rearrangement links TRBV5-6 to TRBJ2-2; the match to TRBD1 covers 8 bases. This CDR3 is built from 18 residues. CDR1 and CDR2 (germline): SGHDT, YYEEEE. With V trimmed by 2 bases and J by 0 bases, 9 bases remained unmatched. Here the CDR3 DNA reads TGTGCCAGCAGCTTTCAGTGGGACAGGTCTCCGAACACCGGGGAGCTGTTTTTT. Translating it yields CASSFQWDRSPNTGELFF.

The chain couples TRBV6-5 to TRBJ2-2; D gene uncertain. Looked up from germline, CDR1 is MNHEY and CDR2 is SVGAGI. This CDR3 contains 12 residues. V was clipped by 0 bases and J by 7 bases, with 3 bases between them. The CDR3 here is CASSYSVGELFF. In DNA form, the CDR3 reads TGTGCCAGCAGTTACTCCGTCGGGGAGCTGTTTTTT.

The rearrangement joins TRBV7-3 to TRBJ2-3; D is possibly TRBD1 (6 bases). The V end was cut by 4 bases, the J end by 5 bases, with 7 bases between. The germline CDR1 and CDR2 sequences are SGHTA and FQGTGA. This CDR3 comprises 12 residues. The CDR3 region has the DNA TGTGCCAGCAGCTCGACAGGAGATACGCAGTATTTT. This codes for CASSSTGDTQYF.

The chain couples TRBV18 to TRBJ1-1; 10 bases are shared with TRBD1. The CDR3 contains 14 residues. Per the germline V gene, CDR1 is KGHSH and CDR2 is LQKENI. The V and J ends lost 5 bases and 10 bases, in that order; junction bases with no gene match: 10. CDR3 nucleotide sequence: TGTGCCAGCTCAACAGCCGGGACAGGGGAGATAGCTTTCTTT. This encodes CASSTAGTGEIAFF.

The chain couples TRBV4-1 to TRBJ2-1; 8 bases are shared with TRBD1. The V segment lost 3 bases and the J segment 5 bases; nucleotides outside the gene matches: 9. CDR1 and CDR2 (germline): MGHRA, YSYEKL. This CDR3 is built from 16 residues. The CDR3 here is CASSQSRGTGNNEQFF. The CDR3 nucleotides are TGCGCCAGCAGCCAGTCACGCGGGACAGGCAACAATGAGCAGTTCTTC.

This clone occurred once. The chain uses TRBV5-5 and TRBJ1-4, with TRBD1 matching over 10 bases. This CDR3 is built from 14 residues. Losses at the gene ends were 4 bases for V and 5 bases for J; bases not matched to a gene: 2. CDR1 and CDR2 (germline): SGHKS, YYEKEE (reference sequence). This CDR3 is CASSRGQGNEKLFF. CDR3 bases: TGTGCCAGCAGCCGGGGACAGGGGAATGAAAAACTGTTTTTT.

The chain is built from TRBV7-3 and TRBJ2-3; 14 bases fit TRBD2. The trim removed 5 bases at V and 11 bases at J, leaving 9 bases unmatched. There are 15 residues in the CDR3. CDR1 and CDR2 from the germline V gene are SGHTA and FQGTGA. The CDR3, as DNA: TGTGCCAGCAGCCCCGGGACTAGCGGGGGATGGAAGCAGTATTTT. The encoded protein is CASSPGTSGGWKQYF.

The chain employs TRBV6-4 and TRBJ2-2; 7 bases map to TRBD2. The germline gives CDR1 MRHNA, CDR2 SNTAGT. V shed 4 bases and J 3 bases; nucleotides not matched to a gene: 2. The CDR3 sequence is 14 residues long. The CDR3 protein is CASSVGGDTGELFF. Here the CDR3 DNA reads TGTGCCAGCAGTGTGGGAGGGGACACCGGGGAGCTGTTTTTT.

The chain links TRBV11-3 to TRBJ2-1; tentatively, D is TRBD2 (5 bases). Germline V CDR1 and CDR2: SGHNT, YENEEA. Trimming pared 3 bases from V and 1 base from J, leaving 13 bases between. The CDR3 totals 16 residues. Here the CDR3 DNA reads TGTGCCAGCAGCTTCTCCGGGGTCTTATCCTACAATGAGCAGTTCTTC. It is translated as CASSFSGVLSYNEQFF.